These T cell receptor beta chains were read from a single sample in a study of T-cell reconstitution after alpha-beta-depleted transplantation in children. MiXCR was run by TCRdb on the PCR reads, yielding one entry per CDR3 protein. The sample yields tens of thousands of distinct CDR3 sequences, around 4.7% seen once. This specimen was PBMCs, mostly from graft donor cells, taken 180 days after TCRalphabeta/CD19-depleted stem cell transplant. These receptors all come from a boy younger than two who had a stem cell transplant for acute myeloid leukemia, so the T cells may come from the graft donor. Each CDR3 is given with its conserved first and last residue.

J	V	CDR3
TRBJ1-2	TRBV7-2	CASSDGGGYTF
TRBJ1-1	TRBV20-1	CSASKAAYTEAFF
TRBJ2-3	TRBV12-3/TRBV12-4	CASTFRDRGPNTQYF
TRBJ2-2	TRBV25-1	CASRRTGAGNTGELFF
TRBJ2-6	TRBV20-1	CSARDFETGGANVLTF
TRBJ2-7	TRBV19	CASSIGAGQNEQYF
TRBJ1-5	TRBV12-3/TRBV12-4	CASAWEGGGADNQPQHF
TRBJ1-6	TRBV11-2	CASSLVAGYLSYNSPLHF
TRBJ2-3	TRBV7-9	CASSHLHIPGRQVPQYF
TRBJ2-5	TRBV5-6	CASSLGELVSPETQYF
TRBJ2-5	TRBV7-2	CASSFGAAGGETQYF
TRBJ2-3	TRBV29-1	CSVVRGTAPDTQYF
TRBJ2-2	TRBV7-9	CASSLADTQAGELFF
TRBJ2-3	TRBV20-1	CSVVFPSTDTQYF
TRBJ1-2	TRBV19	CASSPAGTAHYGYTF
TRBJ1-1	TRBV19	CATRGVDTEAFF
TRBJ2-1	TRBV19	CASRSRSNEQFF
TRBJ2-1	TRBV20-1	CSASWPSRKSSYNEQFF
TRBJ2-2	TRBV12-3/TRBV12-4	CASSFPGTGNTGELFF
TRBJ2-1	TRBV20-1	CSAQTSGYNEQFF
TRBJ1-5	TRBV10-3	CAISEGSGGGGNQPQHF
TRBJ2-7	TRBV30	CAWSAGGSYEQYF
TRBJ1-1	TRBV20-1	CSAEPDSAAFF
TRBJ2-5	TRBV4-3	CASSQRFRGGETQYF
TRBJ1-2	TRBV4-3	CASSQVWDRGTYGYTF
TRBJ2-1	TRBV5-6	CASSLVSQQFF
TRBJ1-5	TRBV7-8	CASSLYSENQPQHF
TRBJ2-1	TRBV5-1	CASSLGREGEQFF
TRBJ1-5	TRBV12-3/TRBV12-4	CASSNVGTGQPQHF
TRBJ2-1	TRBV20-1	CSARPPAGGLYNEQFF
TRBJ2-5	TRBV11-2	CASSFRAGETQYF
TRBJ1-3	TRBV3-1	CASSQRARSSGNTIYF
TRBJ2-1	TRBV24-1	CATSATFSRSSYNEQFF
TRBJ2-7	TRBV4-3	CASSQAGTGGYEQYF
TRBJ2-1	TRBV7-2	CASSLFPTGQVYNEQFF
TRBJ2-5	TRBV29-1	CSVESAQETQYF
TRBJ1-3	TRBV12-3/TRBV12-4	CASSLAGGSGNTIYF
TRBJ2-5	TRBV5-5	CASSSTGRRETQYF
TRBJ2-2	TRBV20-1	CSAIRNRGNTGELFF
TRBJ2-4	TRBV5-1	CASSQTGQLAKNIQYF
TRBJ1-6	TRBV7-8	CASSFYLGGQTFNSPLHF
TRBJ2-5	TRBV15	CATSGLGLAKETQYF
TRBJ1-2	TRBV3-1	CASSQDSQVYGYTF
TRBJ2-5	TRBV20-1	CSARGLAAVQRTQYF
TRBJ2-4	TRBV23-1	CASSHRVFFRDSKNIQYF
TRBJ2-2	TRBV6-5	CASSYSMNERTGELFF
TRBJ2-2	TRBV12-3/TRBV12-4	CASMRTGELFF
TRBJ1-1	TRBV14	CASSLSRHTEAFF
TRBJ1-2	TRBV20-1	CSARGWISDRGFGYTF
TRBJ2-1	TRBV2	CASSVLAGGHYNEQFF
TRBJ2-5	TRBV4-1	CASSVAGQETQYF
TRBJ2-7	TRBV7-6	CASSSGTSTAEQYF
TRBJ2-1	TRBV28	CASRILGSKQFF
TRBJ2-1	TRBV15	CATSREDRGAYNEQFF
TRBJ2-1	TRBV11-2	CASSSAQRYHNEQFF
TRBJ2-5	TRBV20-1	CSARGGRGGPQYF
TRBJ2-1	TRBV6-5	CASSVTPGQLSSYNEQFF
TRBJ2-1	TRBV19	CASGNFDEQFF
TRBJ2-2	TRBV4-3	CASSQTTFRLPGELFF